The 5 T cell receptor beta chains below all came from one sample that was sequenced in a study of CD4+ T cells in melanoma. Data came from immunoSEQ multiplex PCR; TCRdb stores just in-frame clones and leaves some out. The sample has more than 6,000 clones, around 61% seen once. Sequenced input: cells from a culture (not recorded whether cultured in vitro). Receptors originate from a human donor with melanoma.

This clone is medium-sized by share. The chain joins TRBV7-9 to TRBJ2-1; the match to TRBD2 covers 12 bases. This CDR3 has 18 residues. The germline CDR1 and CDR2 sequences are SEHNR and FQNEAQ (reference sequence). The ends lost 7 bases at V and 0 bases at J; junction bases unmatched: 10. Here the CDR3 DNA reads TGTGCCAGCAACGAACTAGCGGGGGGACCATACTCCTACAATGAGCAGTTCTTC. Its protein is CASNELAGGPYSYNEQFF.

The chain employs TRBV7-2 and TRBJ1-1; maybe TRBD1 (6 bases). CDR1 and CDR2 from the germline V gene are SGHTA and FQGNSA. The CDR3 runs to 15 residues. V lost 1 base, J lost 6 bases, and 15 bases lay in between. This chain's CDR3 is CASSLGYRVTAEAFF. In DNA, the CDR3 is TGTGCCAGCAGCTTAGGCTACAGGGTTACGGCTGAAGCTTTCTTT.

The rearrangement links TRBV18 to TRBJ2-3, with D possibly matching TRBD2 (7 bases). Trimming took off 3 bases at V and 3 bases at J, with 13 bases between the two ends. From germline, CDR1 is KGHSH and CDR2 LQKENI. The CDR3 is made up of 15 amino acids. The CDR3 DNA is TGTGCCAGCTCACCCGAGGGGGGGGAGACAGATACGCAGTATTTT. This encodes CASSPEGGETDTQYF.

The chain carries TRBV28 and TRBJ1-2; no firm D call. Germline CDR1 reads MDHEN; CDR2 reads SYDVKM. CDR3 size: 12 residues. V lost 7 bases, J lost 7 bases, and 13 bases lay in between. The CDR3: CASMPGWFGYTF. CDR3 DNA: TGTGCCAGCATGCCGGGGTGGTTTGGCTACACCTTC.

This chain joins TRBV5-6 and TRBJ1-1, with D unclear. V lost 2 bases to trimming and J lost 1 base, with 9 bases between them. Germline CDR1 SGHDT, CDR2 YYEEEE. The CDR3 contains 14 residues. CDR3 amino acids: CASSFSARNTEAFF. CDR3 DNA sequence: TGTGCCAGCAGCTTTTCCGCAAGGAACACTGAAGCTTTCTTT.